These 12 T cell receptor delta chains share one sample of origin, sequenced in a study of γδ T cells in repeated Plasmodium falciparum infection. TCRdb applied CATT to the multiplex PCR reads for clone calling. Of 45,000 to 70,000 delta-chain clones in the sample, about 1.5% were seen once. Bulk repertoires came from Vgamma9/Vdelta2+ or Vdelta2-negative gammadelta T cells flow-sorted from PBMC. The specimen was gamma-delta T cells from blood. The receptors shown here come from a pool of human donors (malaria-infected and uninfected, not separated).

There are a few counts of this clone. For this DNA, TCRdb reports the protein of a much larger clone, which diverges at residue 11, most likely from a read error; the protein presented here is translated directly from the DNA. The CDR3 protein is CALGELILSLGGIRPDKLIF. The CDR3 region has the DNA TGTGCTCTTGGGGAACTGATCCTCTCCCTCGGGGGGATACGACCCGATAAACTCATCTTT. The chain uses TRDV1 and TRDJ1, with 10 bases aligning to TRDD3. The CDR3 runs to 20 residues. The germline V gene encodes CDR1 TSWWSYY and CDR2 QGS. The ends lost 0 bases at V and 3 bases at J; junction bases unmatched: 16.

This clone was seen only a few times. This DNA's translation differs at residue 14 from TCRdb's protein, which comes from a much larger clone; a read error is likely, and the protein shown is translated from the DNA. The J gene is TRDJ1, the V gene TRDV1; 10 bases match TRDD3. This CDR3 region has 21 residues. The V and J ends lost 2 bases and 0 bases, in that order; junction bases with no gene match: 18. Per the germline V gene, CDR1 is TSWWSYY and CDR2 is QGS. CDR3 sequence (DNA): TGTGCTCTTGGGGAAGGCCCTACAGCTCCCTACTGGGGGATCTACACCGATAAACTCATCTTT. This encodes CALGEGPTAPYWGIYTDKLIF.

This clone has at least ten counts. This DNA's translation and the protein TCRdb lists, from a much larger clone, do not match at residue 8, likely due to a read error; the protein shown is translated from the DNA. The V and J genes are TRDV1 and TRDJ1, with no clear D. V shed 2 bases and J shed 0 bases, with 13 bases lying between them. The CDR3 consists of 16 residues. Looked up from germline, CDR1 is TSWWSYY and CDR2 is QGS. CDR3 amino acids: CALGETRTAYTDKLIF. In DNA form, the CDR3 reads TGTGCTCTTGGGGAAACAAGGACCGCGTACACCGATAAACTCATCTTT.

This clone was seen many times. The chain uses TRDV1 and TRDJ1; 13 bases match TRDD3. The J gene is not listed in TCRdb, so it was assigned here from a DNA match to germline. With 1 base clipped from V and 1 base from J, the junction kept 24 bases outside the gene matches. The germline V gene encodes CDR1 TSWWSYY and CDR2 QGS. The CDR3 consists of 24 residues. The DNA for the CDR3 is TGTGCTCTTGGGGAACCACTTCCTAAAGGAGTACTGGGGGATACGCAAACCTTCACCGATAAACTCATCTTT. Protein sequence: CALGEPLPKGVLGDTQTFTDKLIF.

This clone came up a few times. The protein TCRdb lists belongs to a much larger clone and differs from this DNA's translation at residue 12, which points to a read error; the protein shown is made from the DNA. The V gene is TRDV2, the J gene TRDJ1, with 10 bases matching TRDD3. The germline gives CDR1 GEAIGNYY, CDR2 EKD. The CDR3 contains 23 residues. Trimming cost V 0 bases and J 3 bases; bases outside gene matches: 27. The CDR3 DNA is TGTGCCTGTGACACCGTCCAAAATTTAGGAGTACCGGGGGATACGCGGGAACCCGATAAACTCATCTTT. Its protein product is CACDTVQNLGVPGDTREPDKLIF.

As to this clone: A far bigger clonotype differs at one base, so this is likely a read error. Other DNA sequences of this sample code for an identical CDR3. This rearrangement joins TRDV1 to TRDJ1; possibly TRDD2 or TRDD3 for D (5 bases each). The germline V gene has CDR1 TSWWSYY and CDR2 QGS. The CDR3 sequence is 18 residues long. V shed 3 bases and J shed 3 bases, with 23 bases lying between them. CDR3 loop: CALGDHLRITGTADKLIF. CDR3 in DNA: TGTGCTCTTGGGGATCACCTACGTATTACTGGTACTGCCGATAAACTCATCTTT.

This clone has a count of ten or more. This DNA's translation and the protein TCRdb lists, from a much larger clone, do not match at residue 10, likely due to a read error; the protein shown is translated from the DNA. The chain employs TRDV1 and TRDJ1; either TRDD2 or TRDD3 may supply D (8 bases each). Germline V lookup: CDR1 TSWWSYY, CDR2 QGS. The CDR3 is made up of 22 amino acids. Deletions cut 5 bases from V and 2 bases from J, with 36 bases between. The CDR3 region is CALGPPSLPIVLGGSTTDKLIF. The CDR3 DNA is TGTGCTCTTGGGCCACCAAGCCTTCCTATAGTACTGGGGGGGTCCACGACCGATAAACTCATCTTT.

This clone turned up a few times. TCRdb's protein, taken from a much larger clone, differs from this DNA's translation at residue 10, likely owing to a read error; the protein displayed comes from the DNA. This chain joins TRDV1 and TRDJ1, with 9 bases lining up with TRDD3. TCRdb lists no J gene, so it was determined here by aligning the DNA to germline. V gave up 0 bases and J gave up 6 bases; unmatched junction bases: 17. CDR1 is TSWWSYY, CDR2 QGS, per germline. The CDR3 runs 19 residues. CDR3 coding DNA: TGTGCTCTTGGGGAACTAGATTCCTACCGGGGGATACCCCCGAATAAACTCATCTTT. Its translation is CALGELDSYRGIPPNKLIF.

There are a few counts of this clone. A far bigger clonotype differs at one base, so this is likely a read error. The identical CDR3 is also encoded by other nucleotide sequences in the sample. There is no J gene call, but TRDV1 is given as the V gene; the table's D call TRDD3 went unverified against the DNA. The V gene's germline CDR1 is TSWWSYY and CDR2 QGS. There are 19 residues in the CDR3. CDR3 DNA sequence: TGTGCTCTTGGGGACCCCGTGCCTTCCTGCGGTGGGTACACCGATAAACTCATCTTC. Its protein is CALGDPVPSCGGYTDKLIF.

This clone has ten or more counts. The translation of this DNA and the TCRdb protein of a much larger clone differ at residue 14, probably owing to a read error; the protein shown here is translated from the DNA. This sequence joins TRDV1 and TRDJ1; TRDD3 might be the D (5 bases). The CDR3 covers 18 residues. Germline loops: CDR1 TSWWSYY, CDR2 QGS. The CDR3 is CALKKGGPPRPYTGKLIF. The CDR3 DNA sequence: TGTGCTCTCAAAAAAGGGGGCCCCCCACGTCCGTACACCGGTAAACTCATCTTT.

This clone has at least ten counts. The protein held in TCRdb is that of a much larger clone and does not match this DNA's translation at residue 6, likely because of a read error; the protein shown is translated from the DNA. The chain joins TRDV1 to TRDJ1; D is ambiguous. The V end lost 3 bases, the J end lost 0 bases, and 26 bases lay between the germline ends. This CDR3 has 20 residues. Germline assignment: CDR1 TSWWSYY and CDR2 QGS. CDR3 sequence (DNA): TGTGCTCTTGGGGAGCCGGTTTTTTTGTTACAAGGGGTCTACACCGATAAACTCATCTTT. It translates to CALGEPVFLLQGVYTDKLIF.

Comment on this clone: A far bigger clonotype differs at one base, so this is likely a read error. Other DNA sequences within the sample encode an identical CDR3. No J gene was assigned, while the V gene was called as TRDV1; TRDD3 is taken as the D call from the table, unchecked against the DNA. The CDR3 extends over 21 amino acids. Germline assignment: CDR1 TSWWSYY and CDR2 QGS. For the CDR3, the DNA is TGTGCTCTTGTGGTTACCATTACTGGGGGACTCCAGCACACGTACACCGATAAACTCATCTTC. Its protein product is CALVVTITGGLQHTYTDKLIF.